This T cell receptor (beta chain) was sequenced for a study of shared clonotypes between healthy human individuals. Findings and caveats of the study: Sorted-subset sequencing was shown by rarefaction to be incomplete despite large depth.

The J segment lost 8 bases and the V segment lost 9 bases, leaving 5 bases of the junction unmatched. The CDR3 length is 13 residues. Germline V gene data show CDR1 as MDHEN and CDR2 as SYDVKM. Notes on this clone: Its antigen is currently unknown.

Several immunoSEQ 96-well plates shared each subset's DNA, each plate a replicate. Assay: immunoSEQ multiplex PCR; the TCRdb copy retains only in-frame clones and omits some. The repertoire holds about 520,000 clones, with about 96% as singletons. Donors comprised healthy HIV-negative adults lacking recent acute infections or vaccinations. This sequence originates from a woman aged 30 to 39 in good health. Sequenced sample: naive CD4+ T cells sorted from blood. Stated subset: CD45RA+ positively selected. This chain uses TRBV28 with TRBJ1-4, with 11 bases matching TRBD1. The DNA for the CDR3 is TGTGCCAGTCGGGACAGGGGGAAGGAAAAACTGTTTTTT. This translates into CASRDRGKEKLFF.